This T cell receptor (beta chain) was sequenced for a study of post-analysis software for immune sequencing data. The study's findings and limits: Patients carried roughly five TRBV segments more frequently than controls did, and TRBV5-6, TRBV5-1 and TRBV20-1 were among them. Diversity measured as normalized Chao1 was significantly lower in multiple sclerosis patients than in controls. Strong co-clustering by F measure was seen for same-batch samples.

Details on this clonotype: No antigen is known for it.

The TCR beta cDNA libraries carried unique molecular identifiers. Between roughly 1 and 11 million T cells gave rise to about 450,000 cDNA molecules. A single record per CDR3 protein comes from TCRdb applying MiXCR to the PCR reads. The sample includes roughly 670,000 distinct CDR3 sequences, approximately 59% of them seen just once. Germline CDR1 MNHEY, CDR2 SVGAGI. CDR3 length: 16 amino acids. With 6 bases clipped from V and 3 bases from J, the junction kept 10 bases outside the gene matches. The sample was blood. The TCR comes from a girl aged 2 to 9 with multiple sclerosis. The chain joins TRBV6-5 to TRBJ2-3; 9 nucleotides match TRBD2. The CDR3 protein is CASSPPLAGVTDTQYF. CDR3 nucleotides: TGTGCCAGCAGCCCTCCATTAGCGGGAGTGACAGATACGCAGTATTTT.